The text below deals with one TCR beta chain. This clonotype was seen at least ten times. It lacks a known antigen. No much larger clone is present one base from it, and per-base qualities are unavailable. This record comes from a study of neurological immune-mediated disorders (dated by TCRdb to the late 2010s). In the study overall: Among the approximately 34 multiple sclerosis patients, relapsing-remitting MS was present in some 30 and secondary progressive MS was present in 3. Peripheral blood TCR-beta repertoires from HTLV-I-associated myelopathy (HAM/TSP) patients, multiple sclerosis patients and healthy controls were compared by UMI-based sequencing. The approximately 98 TCR-beta libraries included longitudinal samples, technical triplicates and paired sorted CD4+ and CD8+ T-cell subsets alongside PBMC samples. The cohort was made up of 68 subjects, consisting of about 15 HAM/TSP patients, about 35 multiple sclerosis patients and around 20 healthy controls.

cDNA synthesis used template-switch 5'RACE with a primer carrying a 10-nucleotide random unique molecular identifier tagging each TCR transcript. Every sequencing run covered 15-18 subjects and yielded more than 200 million TCR-beta sequences. Total RNA was extracted with the RNeasy kit. The KAPA Real-time Library Amplification kit was used to amplify TCR-beta VDJ regions with primers targeting the TCR constant region and the 5'RACE anchor. A first PCR added sample indexes and Illumina adaptors, and a second PCR then raised library yield. The roughly 650 bp TCR product was size-selected on a 2% E-gel SizeSelection system after Ampure bead purification. Before pooling, libraries had their quality checked on a Bioanalyzer, their concentration measured with Qubit, and their quantity determined with the Kapa Library Quantification kit. An Illumina HiSeq 2500 sequenced the libraries paired-end 2 x 150 bp. To increase sequence diversity, roughly 24-32% phiX was spiked into each library pool. From the authors' description of their analysis: The quality-filtered reads were processed with the UMI-based MiGEC pipeline, whose error correction step removed more than 85% of the raw TCR sequences. VDJ genes were aligned to IMGT germline references, and each clonotype was defined by a unique CDR3 amino acid sequence together with V-J genes. Clonal expansion, Shannon diversity and CDR3 relatedness were evaluated with VDJtools (CalcPairwiseDistances, ClusterSamples), while phylogenetic trees were built in CLCbio workbench. Using coefficient-of-variation modelling across technical triplicates, the study counted a clone as expanded if it had at least 8 unique UMIs. In TCRdb, the public reads were trimmed at Q25 with fastp and aligned with MiXCR, with productive beta chains retained. Rows matching on CDR3 protein sequence are summarized as one entry with the most common DNA and genes. The V and J calls were determined by TCRdb, not by the authors. This sample gives about 60,000 distinct CDR3 sequences in total; approximately 4.1% of them show up just once. The ten largest clones capture around 3% of the sample.

The research as a whole found: The MS cluster showed no association with clinical or MRI features, and the authors stated that larger cohorts are needed. The highest TCR clonal expansion was observed in HAM/TSP patients, whereas the lowest was observed in MS patients, even when compared with healthy controls. In a phylogenetic analysis, the repertoires of 18 out of 34 MS patients fell into a single cluster of related CDR3 sequences, pointing to a possible signature at the repertoire level. No identical CDR3 amino acid sequences were shared among expanded clones across subjects, suggesting private TCR-beta repertoires in all groups.

For the unsorted PBMC libraries, 2 million PBMCs were stored in RNAlater at -80 degrees C until RNA extraction and were used to generate the libraries. Multiple sclerosis patients were enrolled in a US clinical protocol under which disease progression was evaluated by magnetic resonance imaging. PBMCs were separated from peripheral blood using Ficoll-Hypaque density gradient centrifugation and then cryopreserved in liquid nitrogen. The CDR3 holds 14 amino acids from the cysteine to the phenylalanine. Only the CDR3 DNA is retained, 42 bases long and in frame from the first base. In the germline V gene (reference sequence), CDR1 corresponds to DFQATT and CDR2 to SNEGSKA. Trimming at the junction amounts to 6 bases on V and 11 bases on J, and the germline ends lie 23 bases apart.

Specimen: PBMCs. The source of this sequence is a man aged 50-60 years with multiple sclerosis. The chain uses TRBV20-1 and TRBJ2-4, with no reliable assignment of the D segment. The nucleotide sequence is given as TGCAGTGCGCCGGCGTCGCTAGATGTTTCCCTTCAGTACTTC. Its amino acids are CSAPASLDVSLQYF.